The sequence of this TCR beta chain was determined in a study of shared clonotypes between healthy human individuals (dated by TCRdb to 2018 to 2020). For the study in its entirety: Three men and a couple of women, aged 18 to 49 years, made up the cohort. For each donor, three plates each were used for CD4 naive and CD4 memory, two plates were used for CD8 naive, and one plate was used for CD8 memory. Leukapheresis yielded between about 0.9 and 8.9 billion PBMCs per donor. To estimate repertoire size and how much clonotypes are shared between individuals, the study performed deep sequencing of blood TCR repertoires from five healthy adults. To increase sequencing depth and limit assay-specific biases, different laboratories used diverse techniques to prepare libraries and sequence TCR repertoires.

In the germline V gene, CDR1 corresponds to SGHTA and CDR2 to FQGTGA. V sheds 3 bases and J sheds 5 bases, leaving 16 bases between their ends. The CDR3 spans 15 residues, from the cysteine through the phenylalanine. Of all the DNA, just the CDR3 is kept, 45 bases in frame from base 1. Using the deep immunoSEQ assay, multiplex PCR amplified TCR CDR3 regions from genomic DNA. For each cell subset, the extracted genomic DNA was distributed evenly across all wells of several immunoSEQ 96-well plates, and each plate served as one replicate. Each replicate PCR for sorted subsets received around 200 ng genomic DNA, equal to around 32,000 T cell genomes. The purified libraries were quantified using a Qubit 3.0 fluorometer, sized with a Bioanalyzer 2100, and then quantified again using the KAPA Library Quantification kit. Each immunoSEQ 96-well plate was sequenced on its own single-read 150-cycle Illumina NextSeq 550 flow cell. The study's processing was this. Because the immunoSEQ output held only junctional sequences and lacked quality scores, the filtering could not match the filtering applied to full-length reads. Sequences were annotated with PyIR, a Python wrapper for IgBLAST v1.9, using IMGT germline references to assign V/J genes and CDR3. Any read was removed if the V/J assignment was weak (E-value above 1e-6), the CDR3 was missing, or the read contained stop codons, out-of-frame junctions, or ambiguous translated residues. V3J clonotypes were defined as sequences sharing an identical inferred V gene, J gene, and CDR3 amino acid sequence. Percentage overlap between repertoires was calculated by dividing the number of shared unique clonotypes by the size of the smaller repertoire. RTK rarefaction, the Chao1 estimator, and Recon v2.1 estimates of unobserved clonotypes were used to assess repertoire richness. OLGA was used to compute generation probabilities for all TCRbeta clonotypes that the gDNA method yielded from several donors. TCRdb took this table from immuneACCESS and kept in-frame rearrangements with V and J called. Such tables lack part of the clones; where checked against another copy, unresolved V genes explain under half of the gap, and the rest is unexplained. V, J and clone size derive from that table, while D and trimming were established from the DNA sequence. Recorded for this sample are roughly 2,500,000 clones; over 85% of them occurred a single time. The ten largest clones capture approximately 0.37% of the sample.

General conclusions and limits of the study: Compared with non-shared clonotypes, clonotypes shared by all four sorted-subset donors had higher generation probabilities. Naive subsets generally had larger estimated clonotype richness than memory subsets did. Sampling was restricted to blood, and TCR repertoires in tissue are likely to differ from TCR repertoires in blood. Pairwise subsampling indicated that sequencing depth was expected to affect the degree of clonotype sharing among donors. Even with the large sequencing depth, rarefaction of the sorted-subset datasets indicated that sequencing was incomplete. Sharing across several donors was observed for around 5% of naive CD4, 3% to 3.5% of naive CD8, 2.3% of memory CD4, and less than 0.45% of memory CD8 clonotypes. The small number of donors limited the genetic and exposure-history diversity represented.

The donors were healthy, HIV-negative adults with no recently reported acute infections or vaccinations. Only Caucasian adults living in Nashville, Tennessee, USA were represented among the donors. Magnetic negative selection was used to enrich CD4+ T cells, after which naive cells were positively selected on CD45RA and the negative fraction became the memory subset. After blood collection by leukapheresis, PBMCs were isolated using Ficoll-Histopaque density gradient centrifugation and then cryopreserved in the vapor phase of liquid nitrogen. Analytical flow cytometry was used to check the purity and quantity of each magnetically sorted T cell population. Genomic DNA was isolated from each sorted fraction and quantified by UV absorbance on a Nanodrop 2000c. With respect to this clone: Its binding antigen is unknown. No base-level quality is on record; no much larger clone is a single base apart.

The V gene is TRBV7-3 and the J gene is TRBJ2-5; a confident D gene designation cannot be given. The TCR sequence derives from a man between 18 and 35 years old in good health. Some clones in this sample may be carry-over from other donors' samples. The sample consisted of naive CD4+ T cells from PBMCs. The sample's cell subset or site label is to be understood as: CD45RA+ positively selected. This receptor has the CDR3 CASSFLGLSGETQYF. The nucleotides are TGTGCCAGCAGCTTCCTTGGCCTCTCCGGGGAGACCCAGTACTTC.